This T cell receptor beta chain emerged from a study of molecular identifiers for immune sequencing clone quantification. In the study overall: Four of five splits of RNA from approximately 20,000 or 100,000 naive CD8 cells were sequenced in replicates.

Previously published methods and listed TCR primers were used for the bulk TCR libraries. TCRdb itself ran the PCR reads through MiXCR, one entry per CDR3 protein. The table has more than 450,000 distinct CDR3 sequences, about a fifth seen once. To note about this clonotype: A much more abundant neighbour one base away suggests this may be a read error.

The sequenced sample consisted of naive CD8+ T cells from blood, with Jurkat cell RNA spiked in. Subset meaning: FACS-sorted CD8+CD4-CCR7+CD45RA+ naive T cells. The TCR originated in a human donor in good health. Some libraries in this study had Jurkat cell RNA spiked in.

Written as DNA, the CDR3 is TGTGCCAGCAGTTACTGGGGGAGCTATGGCTACACCTTC. This encodes CASSYWGSYGYTF. The rearrangement uses TRBV6-5 and TRBJ1-2, with D maybe TRBD1 (5 bases). V was pared by 1 base and J by 4 bases, with 7 bases between. This CDR3 has 13 amino acids. CDR1 and CDR2 (germline): MNHEY, SVGAGI.